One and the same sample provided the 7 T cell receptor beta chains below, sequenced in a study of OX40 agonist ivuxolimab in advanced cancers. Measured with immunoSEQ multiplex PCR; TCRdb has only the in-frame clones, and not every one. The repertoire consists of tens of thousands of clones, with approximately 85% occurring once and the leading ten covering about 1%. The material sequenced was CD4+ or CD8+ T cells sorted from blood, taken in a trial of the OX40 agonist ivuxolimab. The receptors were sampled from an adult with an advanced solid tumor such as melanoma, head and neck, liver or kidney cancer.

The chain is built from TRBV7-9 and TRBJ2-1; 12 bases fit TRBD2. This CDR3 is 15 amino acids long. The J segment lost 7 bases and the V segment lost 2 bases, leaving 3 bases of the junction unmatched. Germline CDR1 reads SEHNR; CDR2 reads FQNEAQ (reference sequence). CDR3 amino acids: CASSLYLAGGNEQFF. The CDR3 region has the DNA TGTGCCAGCAGCTTATATCTAGCGGGGGGGAATGAGCAGTTCTTC.

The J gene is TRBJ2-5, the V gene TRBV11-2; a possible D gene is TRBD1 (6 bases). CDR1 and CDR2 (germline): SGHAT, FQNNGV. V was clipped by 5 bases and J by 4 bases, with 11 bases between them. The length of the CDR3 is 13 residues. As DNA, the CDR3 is TGTGCCAGCAGCGTCGGCAGGGGAGAGACCCAGTACTTC. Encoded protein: CASSVGRGETQYF.

CDR3 in amino acids: CASSSRPGDYPFSPLHF. In nucleotides, the CDR3 is TGTGCCAGTAGTTCCCGACCCGGAGATTATCCCTTTTCACCCCTCCACTTT. The rearrangement links TRBV19 to TRBJ1-6; unclear D gene. The CDR3 covers 17 residues. The germline V gene has CDR1 LNHDA and CDR2 SQIVND (reference sequence). V lost 5 bases, J lost 9 bases, and 23 bases lay in between. Supplemented by reference TRBV19 and TRBJ1-6, the full variable domain reads DGGITQSPKYLFRKEGQNVTLSCEQNLNHDAMYWYRQDPGQGLRLIYYSQIVNDFQKGDIAEGYSVSREKKESFPLTVTSAQKNPTAFYLCASSSRPGDYPFSPLHFGNGTRLTVT.

In nucleotides, the CDR3 is TGTGCCAGCAGCTCCGATTTTAGCGGCAATGAGCAGTTCTTC. It specifies CASSSDFSGNEQFF. The V gene is TRBV7-2, the J gene TRBJ2-1, with D perhaps matching TRBD2 (6 bases). V lost 4 bases to trimming and J lost 6 bases, with 13 bases between them. Per the germline V gene, CDR1 is SGHTA and CDR2 is FQGNSA. This CDR3 is built from 14 residues. Looking up the rest from reference TRBV7-2 and TRBJ2-1 gives the full variable domain: GAGVSQSPSNKVTEKGKDVELRCDPISGHTALYWYRQSLGQGLEFLIYFQGNSAPDKSGLPSDRFSAERTGGSVSTLTIQRTQQEDSAVYLCASSSDFSGNEQFFGPGTRLTVL.

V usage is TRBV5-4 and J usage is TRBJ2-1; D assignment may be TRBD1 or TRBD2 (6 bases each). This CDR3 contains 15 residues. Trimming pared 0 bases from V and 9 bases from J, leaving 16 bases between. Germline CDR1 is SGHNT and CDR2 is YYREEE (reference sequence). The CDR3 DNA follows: TGTGCCAGCAGCTTGGCACTAGGGGGGAGTTCTGAGCAGTTCTTC. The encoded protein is CASSLALGGSSEQFF.

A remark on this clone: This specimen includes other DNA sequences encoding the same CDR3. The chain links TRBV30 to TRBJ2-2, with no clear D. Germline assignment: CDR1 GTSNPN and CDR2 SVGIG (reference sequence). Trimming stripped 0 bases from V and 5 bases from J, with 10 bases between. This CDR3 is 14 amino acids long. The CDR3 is CAWSVLSGTGELFF. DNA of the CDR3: TGTGCCTGGAGTGTACTCTCCGGGACCGGGGAGCTGTTTTTT.

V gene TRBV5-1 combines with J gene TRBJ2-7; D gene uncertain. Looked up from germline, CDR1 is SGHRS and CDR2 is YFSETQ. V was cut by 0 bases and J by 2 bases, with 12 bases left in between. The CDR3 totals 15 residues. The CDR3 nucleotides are TGCGCCAGCAGCTTGGCCGTCGGTATCACCTACGAGCAGTACTTC. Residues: CASSLAVGITYEQYF.